A single sample is the source of the 25 T cell receptor beta chains below, sequenced in a study of blood T cells in healthy people across ages. With a J-beta primer mix and a sample-barcoded 5' primer, a second PCR ran 7 to 11 cycles. From the 5' RACE reads, TCRdb called clonotypes with MiXCR, one entry per CDR3 protein. The data show roughly 830,000 distinct CDR3 sequences, with roughly 60% seen just once and 25% to 35% held by the top ten. Sequenced sample: blood. The receptors were gathered from a man younger than 40 in good health.

The sample holds a few counts of this clonotype. The chain recombines TRBV12-3 or TRBV12-4 with TRBJ1-5; D gene ambiguous. This CDR3 region has 13 residues. Between the trimmed V and J ends, which lost 3 bases and 0 bases, there was a span of 3 bases. The DNA of the CDR3 is TGTGCCAGCAGTTTCTATAGCAATCAGCCCCAGCATTTT. Translated, it gives CASSFYSNQPQHF.

The V gene is TRBV30, the J gene TRBJ2-3; unclear D gene. The germline gives CDR1 GTSNPN, CDR2 SVGIG (reference sequence). The CDR3 spans 11 residues. V lost 1 base and J lost 6, with 5 bases in between. As DNA, the CDR3 is TGTGCCTGGAGTGAGAGGGATACGCAGTATTTT. Translating it yields CAWSERDTQYF.

The chain combines TRBV4-2 with TRBJ2-5; tentative D call: TRBD2 (6 bases). CDR1 LGHNA and CDR2 YNFKEQ come from the germline V gene. The ends were cut back, 1 base at V and 1 base at J, with 7 bases in the middle. The CDR3 contains 14 residues. The CDR3: CASSQVGGQETQYF. CDR3 nucleotides: TGTGCCAGCAGCCAAGTGGGGGGCCAAGAGACCCAGTACTTC.

The V call is TRBV6-2 or TRBV6-3, the J call TRBJ1-5; 10 nucleotides align to TRBD1. CDR1 and CDR2 from the germline V gene are MNHEY and SVGEGT. V shed 2 bases and J 5 bases; nucleotides not matched to a gene: 3. This CDR3 region has 15 residues. CDR3 in amino acids: CASSYPGTGDQPQHF. The CDR3 coding sequence is TGTGCCAGCAGTTACCCCGGGACAGGGGATCAGCCCCAGCATTTT.

This clonotype was seen a handful of times. CDR3 DNA: TGTGCCAGCAGTTCAGGAACCGGGACTAGCGGGGTCCATGAGCAGTTCTTC. Amino acids: CASSSGTGTSGVHEQFF. The chain has TRBV6-5 and TRBJ2-1; 13 bases are shared with TRBD2. The CDR3 length is 17 residues. The trim removed 4 bases at V and 8 bases at J, leaving 11 bases unmatched. CDR1 and CDR2 from the germline V gene are MNHEY and SVGAGI.

The CDR3 is CASSVGTYEQYF. The CDR3 coding sequence is TGTGCCAGCAGTGTTGGCACATACGAGCAGTACTTC. The chain recombines TRBV2 with TRBJ2-7, with D unresolved. From germline, CDR1 is SNHLY and CDR2 FYNNEI. V lost 4 bases and J lost 4, with 8 bases in between. CDR3 length: 12 amino acids.

The chain has TRBV7-2 and TRBJ2-1; D unresolved. CDR1 SGHTA and CDR2 FQGNSA come from the germline V gene. CDR3 length: 14 amino acids. Trimming stripped 2 bases from V and 5 bases from J, with 10 bases between. Here the CDR3 reads CASSLSRANNEQFF. CDR3 in DNA: TGTGCCAGCAGCTTATCGAGAGCCAACAATGAGCAGTTCTTC.

The chain joins TRBV20-1 to TRBJ1-2; D perhaps matches TRBD1 (6 bases). The CDR3 sequence is 14 residues long. Germline lookup yields CDR1 DFQATT and CDR2 SNEGSKA (reference sequence). V dropped 5 bases and J dropped 6 bases, with 19 bases sitting between them. The CDR3 spells CSAQIRDTVNGYTF. Written as DNA, the CDR3 is TGCAGTGCTCAGATCCGGGACACCGTGAATGGCTACACCTTC.

V usage is TRBV6-2 or TRBV6-3 and J usage is TRBJ2-2, with D unresolved. Trimming shortened V by 0 bases and J by 6 bases, and 5 bases separated the two germline ends. This CDR3 comprises 13 residues. CDR1 is MNHEY, CDR2 SVGEGT, per germline. The CDR3 coding sequence is TGTGCCAGCAGTTACTCTCGCCCCGGGGAGCTGTTTTTT. Its translation is CASSYSRPGELFF.

The CDR3: CASRVHMNTEAFF. CDR3 DNA: TGTGCCAGCAGGGTCCATATGAACACTGAAGCTTTCTTT. The chain is built from TRBV7-3 and TRBJ1-1; D unclear. The CDR3 length is 13 residues. Germline CDR1 is SGHTA and CDR2 is FQGTGA. V was trimmed by 6 bases and J by 0 bases, leaving 8 bases between them.

The CDR3: CASSLLGTSGGAGANVLTF. In DNA form, the CDR3 reads TGCGCCAGCAGTCTTTTAGGGACTAGCGGGGGGGCTGGGGCCAACGTCCTGACTTTC. V is TRBV5-1 and J is TRBJ2-6; 16 bases line up with TRBD2. Looked up from germline, CDR1 is SGHRS and CDR2 is YFSETQ. V gave up 5 bases and J gave up 2 bases; unmatched junction bases: 7. The CDR3 has 19 residues.

V and J are TRBV4-3 and TRBJ1-4; D gene ambiguous. Per the germline V gene, CDR1 is LGHNA and CDR2 is YSLEER. Trimming pared 1 base from V and 8 bases from J, leaving 14 bases between. This CDR3 is 15 amino acids long. As DNA, the CDR3 is TGCGCCAGCAGCCAAGGACGGGCAACTCTAGAAAAACTGTTTTTT. It translates to CASSQGRATLEKLFF.

The table lists this clonotype with a few counts. This rearrangement joins TRBV7-9 to TRBJ2-1; D ambiguous. The CDR3 length is 15 residues. Germline loops: CDR1 SEHNR, CDR2 FQNEAQ (reference sequence). Trimming removed 3 bases from V and 0 bases from J, with 9 bases in between. The CDR3 loop reads CASSFRQSSYNEQFF. In DNA, the CDR3 is TGTGCCAGCAGCTTCAGGCAGAGCTCCTACAATGAGCAGTTCTTC.

This clonotype appeared a few times. The chain is built from TRBV11-1 and TRBJ2-1; 12 bases line up with TRBD2. Trimming took 5 bases from V and 0 from J; bases not matched to a gene: 8. This CDR3 has 18 residues. CDR1 is SGHAT, CDR2 FQDESV, per germline (reference sequence). The CDR3 here is CASSPGLAGSLSYNEQFF. In DNA form, the CDR3 reads TGTGCCAGCAGCCCGGGACTAGCGGGTAGCCTCTCCTACAATGAGCAGTTCTTC.

This clonotype occurred a few times. The gene calls are TRBV12-3 or TRBV12-4 and TRBJ1-4, with 7 bases that match TRBD1. J lost 6 bases, V lost 7 bases, and 11 bases had no gene match. CDR3 size: 15 residues. CDR3 coding DNA: TGTGCCAGCACACGGCGGGGACAGACAGATGAAAAACTGTTTTTT. This encodes CASTRRGQTDEKLFF.

This clonotype has a single count. The chain couples TRBV7-2 to TRBJ2-1; D not certain. V gave up 11 bases and J gave up 4 bases, with 12 bases separating them. The CDR3 sequence is 12 residues long. The germline V gene has CDR1 SGHTA and CDR2 FQGNSA. CDR3 protein: CARSFRYNEQFF. For the CDR3, the DNA is TGTGCCCGTAGTTTTAGATACAATGAGCAGTTCTTC.

This clonotype was observed many times. The chain employs TRBV12-3 or TRBV12-4 and TRBJ1-1; no definite D call. This CDR3 has 13 amino acids. Deletions cut 6 bases from V and 2 bases from J, with 10 bases between. CDR3 coding DNA: TGTGCCAGCAGACTTGGGTTTAACACTGAAGCTTTCTTT. It yields the protein CASRLGFNTEAFF.

The chain employs TRBV27 and TRBJ2-1; D perhaps matches TRBD1 (5 bases). This CDR3 is 14 amino acids long. Germline V CDR1 and CDR2: MNHEY, SMNVEV (reference sequence). V lost 2 bases, J lost 6 bases, and 11 bases lay in between. The CDR3 loop reads CASSLEDTFNEQFF. Written as DNA, the CDR3 is TGTGCCAGCAGTTTAGAGGACACATTCAATGAGCAGTTCTTC.

This clonotype has a single count. CDR3 sequence (DNA): TGTGCCAGCAGCCGAGAAGCGGGGGGGCGAATAGCCGGCAATGAGCAGTTCTTC. It is translated as CASSREAGGRIAGNEQFF. The chain joins TRBV7-6 to TRBJ2-1; 10 bases match TRBD2. After removal of 5 bases from V and 6 bases from J, the junction contained 16 bases not matched to a gene. This CDR3 spans 18 amino acids. The germline gives CDR1 SGHVS, CDR2 FNYEAQ.

The chain couples TRBV29-1 to TRBJ1-1; 8 nucleotides match TRBD1. Germline lookup yields CDR1 SQVTM and CDR2 ANQGSEA. The length of the CDR3 is 13 residues. The V and J ends lost 2 bases and 4 bases, in that order; junction bases with no gene match: 3. CDR3 protein: CSVESTGGTEAFF. CDR3 DNA sequence: TGCAGCGTTGAATCCACAGGGGGCACTGAAGCTTTCTTT.

The chain has TRBV28 and TRBJ2-5; perhaps TRBD2 as D (5 bases). The CDR3 runs to 15 residues. CDR1 MDHEN and CDR2 SYDVKM come from the germline V gene. The germline V and J ends were trimmed by 5 bases and 1 base, with 14 bases remaining between them. The CDR3 region has the DNA TGTGCCAGCAGTGCAAGGGAGCTAGGCCAAGAGACCCAGTACTTC. It specifies CASSARELGQETQYF.

The chain's CDR3 is CASSYSRQVGYNEQYF. CDR3 bases: TGTGCCAGCAGTTACTCGAGGCAGGTCGGTTACAATGAGCAGTACTTC. This chain uses TRBV6-5 with TRBJ2-1; D unresolved. The J call may be wrong; the DNA end is better matched by TRBJ2-7. This CDR3 region has 16 residues. Germline CDR1 and CDR2: MNHEY and SVGAGI.

This chain joins TRBV28 and TRBJ1-5, with a tentative D call TRBD1 (5 bases). Germline values: CDR1 MDHEN, CDR2 SYDVKM. The V gene lost 3 bases and the J gene lost 6 bases, with 12 bases spanning the gap. The CDR3 is made up of 14 amino acids. CDR3 amino acids: CASSLRGSTQPQHF. DNA of the CDR3: TGTGCCAGCAGTTTGAGGGGTAGTACTCAGCCCCAGCATTTT.

The chain joins TRBV20-1 to TRBJ2-4; TRBD2 matches 7 bases. The closer fit of TRBJ2-7 to the DNA end suggests the J call may be wrong. The CDR3 has 14 amino acids. Germline V CDR1 and CDR2: DFQATT, SNEGSKA (reference sequence). The CDR3 nucleotides read TGCAGTGCGTTGAAGAGGGAGGGTAGCTACGAGCAGTACTTC. The encoded protein is CSALKREGSYEQYF.

The rearrangement uses TRBV6-5 and TRBJ2-1; possible D gene TRBD2, 5 bases. CDR1 and CDR2 from the germline V gene are MNHEY and SVGAGI. V was cut by 2 bases and J by 0 bases, with 11 bases left in between. The CDR3 is made up of 16 amino acids. The CDR3 loop reads CASSYVAGYSYNEQFF. The CDR3, as DNA: TGTGCCAGCAGTTACGTGGCGGGCTACTCCTACAATGAGCAGTTCTTC.